The T cell receptor beta chain described here comes from a study of blood T cell repertoires in COVID-19. Study overall: The United States, Italy and Spain supplied acute and convalescent COVID-19 samples.

Participant reports of clinical history set cohort assignment. Here immunoSEQ multiplex PCR was the method, and the copy in TCRdb shows in-frame clones only, minus some. The repertoire includes about half a million clones, about 88% of them detected once, and 6.5% to 9.5% sits in the top ten. Germline assignment: CDR1 MGHRA and CDR2 YSYEKL. CDR3 length equals 15 residues. V gave up 4 bases and J gave up 3 bases; unmatched junction bases: 9. The receptor comes from a woman aged 55-69 years who had recovered from COVID-19. Sequencing used PBMCs or T cells enriched from blood (not recorded which). The chain joins TRBV4-1 to TRBJ2-7; 7 bases match TRBD2. The CDR3 region has the DNA TGCGCCAGCAGCCGAGGTAGCGGGCCCGGCTACGAGCAGTACTTC. It codes for CASSRGSGPGYEQYF.